This TCR beta chain was documented in a study of cytomegalovirus exposure and HLA in healthy donors. The CDR3 loop spans 16 amino acids. Germline V gene data show CDR1 as KGHSH and CDR2 as LQKENI. The V end lost 3 bases, the J end lost 0 bases, and 11 bases lay between the germline ends. The PCR employed 60 Vbeta primers together with 13 Jbeta primers. TCRdb's table, derived via immunoSEQ multiplex PCR, lists solely in-frame clones and lacks some. The sample yields about 89,000 clones, approximately 71% seen once. Sequences were obtained from PBMCs. This sequence was found in a man aged 30 to 45 in good health and CMV-seronegative. The genes are TRBV18 and TRBJ2-2; D is perhaps TRBD2 (5 bases). The CDR3 nucleotides read TGTGCCAGCTCACCCGACTATCAGACGAACACCGGGGAGCTGTTTTTT. This translates into CASSPDYQTNTGELFF. The full variable domain, completed using reference TRBV18 and TRBJ2-2, is NAGVMQNPRHLVRRRGQEARLRCSPMKGHSHVYWYRQLPEEGLKFMVYLQKENIIDESGMPKERFSAEFPKEGPSILRIQQVVRGDSAAYFCASSPDYQTNTGELFFGEGSRLTVL.